These 31 T cell receptor beta chains were all obtained from the same sample, sequenced in a study of T cells in Graves' hyperthyroidism and ophthalmopathy (dated by TCRdb to between 2019 and 2020). Library creation used multiplex PCR. The sample was run on an Illumina HiSeq 2000. TCR beta CDR3 regions were amplified from RNA transcripts. The first round of RT-PCR for the TCR CDR3 was performed with the HTBI primer set and the Qiagen OneStep RT-PCR kit. The public reads were reanalyzed by TCRdb: fastp trimming at Q25, MiXCR alignment, in-frame beta chains only. Rows are unified per CDR3 protein, each entry keeping the most common DNA and genes. In this sample the table shows some 98,000 distinct CDR3 sequences, roughly 40% of which occur a single time. The ten largest clones represent roughly 10% of the sample. The sample consisted of peripheral blood or thyroid tissue (not recorded which). These receptors were obtained from a young woman with Graves' hyperthyroidism.

The CDR3 sequence is CASSVGLEGAREQFF. CDR3 nucleotides: TGTGCCAGCAGCGTCGGACTAGAGGGGGCGCGGGAGCAGTTCTTC. The V and J genes are TRBV9 and TRBJ2-1; D possibly uses TRBD1 or TRBD2 (7 bases each). The CDR3 extends over 15 amino acids. Germline V CDR1 and CDR2: SGDLS, YYNGEE. V lost 2 bases to trimming and J lost 10 bases, with 19 bases between them.

This chain joins TRBV15 and TRBJ2-7; D may match TRBD1 or TRBD2 (5 bases each). Trimming cost V 3 bases and J 3 bases, with 9 bases left between them. CDR1 LNHNV and CDR2 YYDKDF come from the germline V gene (reference sequence). The CDR3 runs 13 residues. CDR3 residues: CATSRGTLYEQYF. The CDR3 nucleotides are TGTGCCACCAGCAGGGGGACCCTCTACGAGCAGTACTTC.

This clonotype is termed medium-sized. The V gene is TRBV7-8, the J gene TRBJ1-1, with D possibly being TRBD1 (6 bases). CDR1 and CDR2 (germline): SGHVS, FQNEAQ. The germline V and J ends were trimmed by 1 base and 10 bases, with 13 bases remaining between them. The CDR3 sequence is 13 residues long. This CDR3 reads CASSLGVGAGAFF. The CDR3 DNA is TGTGCCAGCAGCTTAGGAGTGGGGGCAGGAGCTTTCTTT.

The table lists this clonotype with many counts. The chain has TRBV10-3 and TRBJ2-5; weak D call: TRBD2 (7 bases). CDR1 and CDR2 from the germline V gene are ENHRY and SYGVKD. Trimming left V 3 bases short and J 7 bases short, with 21 bases between. This CDR3 is built from 16 residues. CDR3 region: CAISEELSGGAGTQYF. DNA of the CDR3: TGTGCCATCAGTGAAGAATTGTCGGGGGGCGCGGGGACCCAGTACTTC.

This clonotype was counted many times. This chain joins TRBV19 and TRBJ1-6; unclear D gene. CDR3 length: 16 residues. Deletions cut 6 bases from V and 0 bases from J, with 12 bases between. Germline V CDR1 and CDR2: LNHDA, SQIVND (reference sequence). This CDR3 is CASSGLLDSYNSPLHF. The CDR3 bases are TGTGCCAGTAGCGGGCTCCTCGACTCCTATAATTCACCCCTCCACTTT.

This clonotype was detected ten times or more. The rearrangement links TRBV4-2 to TRBJ2-2; perhaps TRBD2 as D (5 bases). CDR1 and CDR2 (germline): LGHNA, YNFKEQ. The CDR3 has 16 residues. Trimming removed 4 bases from V and 7 bases from J, with 19 bases in between. CDR3 DNA: TGTGCCAGCAGCCCATTAGCACGGGGTTTGAGCGGGGAGCTGTTTTTT. The encoded protein is CASSPLARGLSGELFF.

Points on this clonotype: Because the CDR3 is missing its conserved closing phenylalanine or tryptophan, this is likely a read error. This chain connects TRBV10-3 to TRBJ1-1, with D possibly being TRBD1 (5 bases). The germline CDR1 and CDR2 sequences are ENHRY and SYGVKD. This CDR3 has 17 amino acids. CDR3 nucleotides: TGTGCCAGCAGTTTATCCTATTCCAGGGCACCCGGGACTGAAGCTTTCCTT. Translated: CASSLSYSRAPGTEAFL.

The rearrangement links TRBV5-4 to TRBJ2-5; TRBD2 aligns across 8 bases. V trimming: 0 bases; J trimming: 2 bases; junction bases outside the gene matches: 3. The length of the CDR3 is 15 residues. CDR1 and CDR2 from the germline V gene are SGHNT and YYREEE (reference sequence). DNA of the CDR3: TGTGCCAGCAGCTTGGTAGTAGCGGGACAAGAGACCCAGTACTTC. It codes for CASSLVVAGQETQYF.

This sequence joins TRBV2 and TRBJ2-2; tentatively, D is TRBD1 (5 bases). V lost 4 bases and J 0 bases, leaving 6 bases between the germline ends. The germline gives CDR1 SNHLY, CDR2 FYNNEI. The CDR3 runs 14 residues. CDR3 amino acids: CASSGQTNTGELFF. DNA for the CDR3: TGTGCCAGCAGTGGACAGACGAACACCGGGGAGCTGTTTTTT.

This clonotype was found many times. The germline gene is not matched at one end of the junction; a read error may be the cause. V gene TRBV7-9 combines with J gene TRBJ2-1; a possible D gene is TRBD2 (5 bases). Germline CDR1 SEHNR, CDR2 FQNEAQ (reference sequence). CDR3 length: 11 residues. The CDR3 nucleotides are TGTGCCAGCAGAGACTACCATGAGCAGTTCTTC. Translating gives CASRDYHEQFF.

This clonotype was counted at least ten times. The V call is TRBV5-1, the J call TRBJ2-5, with D unclear. This CDR3 has 14 residues. Germline V gives CDR1 SGHRS, CDR2 YFSETQ. The V gene lost 6 bases and the J gene lost 1 base, with 13 bases spanning the gap. The CDR3 is CASTEPNTQETQYF. CDR3 nucleotides: TGCGCCAGCACAGAGCCCAATACCCAAGAGACCCAGTACTTC.

In the case of this clonotype: No conserved phenylalanine or tryptophan ends this CDR3, so it is likely a read error. The chain employs TRBV7-9 and TRBJ2-5, with 11 bases identical to TRBD2. J lost 3 bases, V lost 4 bases, and 4 bases had no gene match. CDR1 is SEHNR, CDR2 FQNEAQ, per germline (reference sequence). The CDR3 spans 15 residues. Here the CDR3 DNA reads TGTGCCAGCAGCTCGCGGGGACTAGCGGAAGAGACCCAGTACTCC. Translated: CASSSRGLAEETQYS.

As concerns this clonotype: A read error may produce the germline difference seen at one junction end. V usage is TRBV18 and J usage is TRBJ1-4, with 7 bases that match TRBD1. The germline gives CDR1 KGHSH, CDR2 LQKENI. The CDR3 is made up of 14 amino acids. The chain's CDR3 is CASSPDRVEEKLVF. The CDR3 DNA follows: TGTGCCAGCTCACCTGACAGGGTTGAGGAAAAACTGGTTTTT.

At least ten counts were recorded for this clonotype. The chain couples TRBV5-6 to TRBJ2-3, with D perhaps matching TRBD1 or TRBD2 (5 bases each). The length of the CDR3 is 16 residues. Germline V CDR1 and CDR2: SGHDT, YYEEEE. Trimming took off 2 bases at V and 0 bases at J, with 13 bases between the two ends. The CDR3: CASSFYGTPSTDTQYF. The CDR3 DNA follows: TGTGCCAGCAGCTTTTATGGGACCCCGAGCACAGATACGCAGTATTTT.

In the case of this clonotype: This may be a read error, as it is one base from a much larger clone. The V call is TRBV6-6, the J call TRBJ2-7; D is uncertain. Trimming left V 6 bases short and J 5 bases short, with 20 bases between. Germline assignment: CDR1 MNHNY and CDR2 SVGAGI (reference sequence). This CDR3 region has 15 residues. The CDR3 protein is CASRDPFTYQDEQYF. The CDR3 region has the DNA TGTGCCAGCAGGGATCCCTTTACGTACCAGGACGAGCAGTACTTC.

This clonotype was observed a single time. The chain links TRBV7-9 to TRBJ1-1; unclear D gene. The germline CDR1 and CDR2 sequences are SEHNR and FQNEAQ (reference sequence). The germline V and J ends were trimmed by 5 bases and 6 bases, with 13 bases remaining between them. The CDR3 is 13 amino acids. The CDR3 DNA is TGTGCCAGCAGCCCTGTCATGACCGCTGAAGCTTTCTTT. Protein sequence: CASSPVMTAEAFF.

There are many counts of this clonotype. The chain employs TRBV6-1 and TRBJ1-6; a weak D match, TRBD1 (6 bases). Looked up from germline, CDR1 is MNHNS and CDR2 is SASEGT. The CDR3 length is 14 residues. The CDR3 nucleotides are TGTGCGGGGGGGGCTAGGGGATATAATTCACCCCTCCACTTT. The encoded protein is CAGGARGYNSPLHF.

This chain connects TRBV2 to TRBJ2-7; TRBD1 aligns across 7 bases. The CDR3 has 12 residues. CDR1 is SNHLY and CDR2 is FYNNEI in the germline V gene. J gave up 6 bases and V 4 bases, and 3 bases lay outside the gene matches. CDR3 amino acids: CASSAGQVEQYF. CDR3 coding DNA: TGTGCCAGCAGTGCCGGACAGGTCGAGCAGTACTTC.

This chain links TRBV6-1 with TRBJ2-5, with TRBD2 matching 7 bases. The ends lost 6 bases at V and 4 bases at J; junction bases unmatched: 8. CDR3 length: 14 residues. Germline values: CDR1 MNHNS, CDR2 SASEGT. This CDR3 reads CASSPAGVTETQYF. CDR3 nucleotides: TGTGCCAGCAGCCCGGCGGGGGTGACAGAGACCCAGTACTTC.

The chain links TRBV7-9 to TRBJ1-2; D gene unclear. Deletions cut 0 bases from V and 8 bases from J, with 7 bases between. Germline V gives CDR1 SEHNR, CDR2 FQNEAQ (reference sequence). The CDR3 is 12 amino acids. CDR3 bases: TGTGCCAGCAGCTTAGCGGCGGTAGGCTACACCTTC. It translates to CASSLAAVGYTF.

For this clonotype: A much more abundant neighbour one base away suggests this may be a read error. Here the CDR3 DNA reads TGTGCCTCCAGCCCGCCGACTAGCGGGGCAACCCAAGAGACCCAGTACTTC. The encoded protein is CASSPPTSGATQETQYF. V usage is TRBV15 and J usage is TRBJ2-5, with TRBD2 identical over 11 bases. The CDR3 is 17 amino acids. Germline CDR1 is LNHNV and CDR2 is YYDKDF (reference sequence).

The chain couples TRBV2 to TRBJ1-1; D is uncertain. Germline V lookup: CDR1 SNHLY, CDR2 FYNNEI. Trimming cost V 5 bases and J 4 bases, with 11 bases left between them. This CDR3 region has 13 residues. The CDR3 is CASSPTGSTEAFF. The CDR3 DNA sequence: TGTGCCAGCAGTCCAACGGGGAGCACTGAAGCTTTCTTT.

This chain joins TRBV10-3 and TRBJ2-3; 7 nucleotides match TRBD1. Trimming at V came to 5 bases and at J to 4 bases, leaving 3 bases not matched to a gene. From germline, CDR1 is ENHRY and CDR2 SYGVKD. The CDR3 contains 13 residues. In nucleotides, the CDR3 is TGTGCCATCAGTATGGACAGGTCAGATACGCAGTATTTT. Translated, it gives CAISMDRSDTQYF.

The V gene is TRBV20-1, the J gene TRBJ2-5; 10 bases agree with TRBD2. The CDR3 contains 14 residues. Germline V gene data show CDR1 as DFQATT and CDR2 as SNEGSKA (reference sequence). V dropped 3 bases and J dropped 5; count of bases not matched to a gene: 6. CDR3 amino acids: CSARSLAGAETQYF. The CDR3 DNA follows: TGCAGTGCTAGGAGCCTAGCGGGAGCGGAGACCCAGTACTTC.

This clonotype was picked up many times. The chain recombines TRBV5-1 with TRBJ2-2, with 7 bases that match TRBD1. The CDR3 runs to 14 residues. V shed 3 bases, J shed 9 bases, and the junction held 8 bases outside the gene matches. Germline V gives CDR1 SGHRS, CDR2 YFSETQ. The CDR3 sequence is CASSSIGGGRELFF. CDR3 in DNA: TGCGCCAGCAGCTCCATAGGGGGCGGCAGGGAGCTGTTTTTT.

Points on this clonotype: A clone one base away is much larger, so this may be a read error. The chain combines TRBV6-1 with TRBJ2-7; a weak D match, TRBD1 (5 bases). Germline V lookup: CDR1 MNHNS, CDR2 SASEGT. The CDR3 sequence is 14 residues long. The ends were cut back, 7 bases at V and 3 bases at J, with 16 bases in the middle. This CDR3 reads CASNRPTESYEQYF. The CDR3 coding sequence is TGTGCCAGCAACAGACCGACAGAGAGCTACGAGCAGTACTTC.

This clonotype occurred many times. The chain has TRBV7-8 and TRBJ1-2; TRBD1 is a possible D gene (6 bases). CDR1 is SGHVS, CDR2 FQNEAQ, per germline. Trimming shortened V by 5 bases and J by 4 bases, and 17 bases separated the two germline ends. The CDR3 is 15 residues long. CDR3 sequence: CASSARTVLLYGYTF. DNA for the CDR3: TGTGCCAGCAGCGCCCGGACAGTGCTACTCTATGGCTACACCTTC.

This clonotype was counted many times. The chain recombines TRBV5-4 with TRBJ2-7, with D hard to call. Per germline, CDR1 SGHNT and CDR2 YYREEE (reference sequence). V was cut by 0 bases and J by 3 bases, with 7 bases left in between. The length of the CDR3 is 13 residues. This chain's CDR3 is CASSLDFLYEQYF. The CDR3 DNA reads TGTGCCAGCAGCTTGGATTTCCTCTACGAGCAGTACTTC.

This clonotype was recorded many times. The chain joins TRBV20-1 to TRBJ2-5; weak D call: TRBD2 (5 bases). There are 16 residues in the CDR3. Between the trimmed V and J ends, which lost 4 bases and 1 base, there was a span of 19 bases. The germline CDR1 and CDR2 sequences are DFQATT and SNEGSKA (reference sequence). CDR3 bases: TGCAGTGCTACCCTACCCCACGTGGGAGCCCAAGAGACCCAGTACTTC. This encodes CSATLPHVGAQETQYF.

This clonotype has at least ten counts. The genes are TRBV4-2 and TRBJ2-7, with 13 nucleotides matching TRBD2. This CDR3 has 14 amino acids. The junction had 8 bases not matched to a gene; V was cut back by 3 bases and J by 12 bases. Germline CDR1 reads LGHNA; CDR2 reads YNFKEQ. Here the CDR3 reads CASSQWTSGSPVYF. CDR3 bases: TGTGCCAGCAGCCAGTGGACTAGCGGGAGCCCAGTGTACTTC.

This chain uses TRBV7-2 with TRBJ1-3, with a possible D match to TRBD1 (6 bases). Trimming left V 3 bases short and J 14 bases short, with 14 bases between. The CDR3 sequence is 12 residues long. Germline CDR1 SGHTA, CDR2 FQGNSA. The CDR3 spells CASSFETGSVYF. DNA for the CDR3: TGTGCCAGCAGCTTCGAGACAGGTTCCGTATATTTT.